The clone carrying this TCR beta chain was observed a few times. What it recognizes is unknown. Individual cDNA molecules were tagged with unique molecular identifiers, the study reported. TCRdb processed the 5' RACE reads anew with MiXCR; each CDR3 protein has one entry. The repertoire holds 49,000 or so distinct CDR3 sequences, with 5.5% to 8% as singletons. This sample was included in a study of early T cells in non-severe SARS-CoV-2 infection. Study summary: Chains from this unsorted whole-blood bulk RNA could not be paired. The study's findings and limits: Using VDJdb, the matching emphasized anti-spike CD8 responses while missing private and CD4 specificities.

V was trimmed by 6 bases and J by 4 bases, leaving 16 bases between them. The germline V gene has CDR1 LNHDA and CDR2 SQIVND (reference sequence). The CDR3 has 15 residues. This chain connects TRBV19 to TRBJ1-5, with D possibly being TRBD1 (6 bases). The receptor's source is an adult who was a healthcare worker with PCR-confirmed SARS-CoV-2 infection or an uninfected control (not recorded which). Sequencing used whole blood, obtained at baseline. CDR3 sequence: CASSNSGGLNQPQHF. The CDR3 DNA is TGTGCCAGTAGCAACTCGGGGGGCTTAAATCAGCCCCAGCATTTT.